The 2 T cell receptor beta chains reported below all come from one sample, sequenced in a study of shared clonotypes between healthy human individuals. The method was immunoSEQ multiplex PCR; TCRdb's version includes in-frame clones alone and lacks a portion of them. Of approximately 810,000 clones listed, 80% to 95% are singletons. The naive CD8 fraction comprised CD45RO-negative cells positively selected for CCR7 and excluded terminally differentiated effector memory CD45RA+ cells. Specimen: naive CD8+ T cells sorted from blood. These TCRs come from a man in his thirties or forties in good health.

This rearrangement joins TRBV7-9 to TRBJ2-1; the D gene is possibly TRBD1 (6 bases). Germline V gene sequence: CDR1 SEHNR, CDR2 FQNEAQ (reference sequence). The CDR3 runs 13 residues. V shed 4 bases and J shed 5 bases, with 9 bases lying between them. Here the CDR3 reads CASSSGAHNEQFF. As DNA, the CDR3 is TGTGCCAGCAGCTCAGGGGCCCACAATGAGCAGTTCTTC.

This sequence joins TRBV5-1 and TRBJ2-1; D perhaps matches TRBD2 (6 bases). Germline V gene sequence: CDR1 SGHRS, CDR2 YFSETQ. The length of the CDR3 is 16 residues. The V gene lost 0 bases and the J gene lost 0 bases, with 10 bases spanning the gap. The chain's CDR3 is CASSLAERASYNEQFF. The CDR3 region has the DNA TGCGCCAGCAGCTTGGCCGAGCGGGCCTCCTACAATGAGCAGTTCTTC.